The entry below describes one TCR beta chain. What it recognizes is unknown. The TCR beta CDR3 regions underwent amplification using RNA transcripts as the source. An initial round of RT-PCR targeting the TCR CDR3 relied on the HTBI primer set. TCRdb redid the calling of the multiplex PCR reads with MiXCR, one entry per CDR3 protein. Of about 640,000 distinct CDR3 sequences in the sample, around 21% were seen once. This sample was taken from a study of T cells in Graves' hyperthyroidism and ophthalmopathy. Among ophthalmopathy patients, the Clinical Activity Score reached at least 3, the NOSPECS grade reached at least 4, and duration remained under 3 months. Exclusions: uncontrolled infection, other autoimmune disease, pregnancy, lactation. The diagnoses drew upon clinical symptoms, serum thyroxine and TRAb, thyroid ultrasound and orbital computed tomography. Germline assignment: CDR1 SEHNR and CDR2 FQNEAQ (reference sequence). The length of the CDR3 is 16 residues. V lost 1 base, J lost 3 bases, and 6 bases stayed unmatched.

Study-wide results and limits: Most thyroid clonotypes that were expanded above 0.001 also turned up in blood.

The material sequenced was blood. The receptor was isolated from a man aged 25 to 45 with Graves' ophthalmopathy. The chain recombines TRBV7-9 with TRBJ1-2; 9 bases line up with TRBD1. In nucleotides, the CDR3 is TGTGCCAGCAGCTTAGGTGGGACAGGGACGTACTATGGCTACACCTTC. It is translated as CASSLGGTGTYYGYTF. The entire variable domain, with the rest obtained from reference TRBV7-9 and TRBJ1-2, is as follows: DTGVSQNPRHKITKRGQNVTFRCDPISEHNRLYWYRQTLGQGPEFLTYFQNEAQLEKSRLLSDRFSAERPKGSFSTLEIQRTEQGDSAMYLCASSLGGTGTYYGYTFGSGTRLTVV.